Listed here is a single T cell receptor beta chain. This clone has more than one count but fewer than ten. What antigen it recognizes has not been identified. Base qualities are missing; no much larger clone stands one base away. V is pruned by 2 bases and J by 9 bases, leaving 12 bases of the junction without a gene match. Spanning cysteine to phenylalanine, the CDR3 consists of 16 amino acids. Only the CDR3 DNA is retained, 48 bases long and in frame from the first base. The germline V gene provides CDR1 SGDLS and CDR2 YYNGEE. The data stem from a study of cytomegalovirus exposure and HLA in healthy donors (dated by TCRdb to 2017 to 2019). Regarding the complete study: An earlier analysis of approximately 600 of the donors reported more than 250 Gb of sequence data and 117 million unique TCR beta sequences from 150 million to 200 million T cells. The number of typed donors differed by locus: about 629-640 for A, B, C, DRB1 and DQB1; 500 to 550 for DQA1; 606 for DPA1; and 400 to 480 for DPB1. Five DR-DQ haplotypes were handled as single units for association and clustering because linkage in the cohort was strong. In a later genetic analysis, genome-wide SNP genotypes for 398 of the 666 donors were used, and that subset was treated as a discovery cohort. The study combined high-throughput TCR immunosequencing, statistical association of individual TCRs with disease status, and machine learning to predict cytomegalovirus infection status. A later analysis re-examined previously published TCR beta repertoires from several hundred donors and added high-resolution HLA genotyping to investigate patterns of TCR occurrence. Along with the roughly 700-subject first cohort, a separate validation cohort of over a hundred different subjects was used. The later analysis used no new phenotypic data to find candidate immune exposures, relying instead on TCR beta sequences and their occurrence across donors. HLA typing covered class I and class II loci at four-digit resolution. An earlier analysis of about 620 of the donors applied high-throughput TCR beta sequencing to assess whether each TCR beta V gene segment acted as functional or pseudogenic. Roughly 300 gigabases of sequencing data and 75 million to 85 million unique TCR sequences made up an early release that covered approximately 650 HLA-typed donors. The study aimed to test whether signatures of past pathogen exposure could be identified by cataloging public T cell receptors. The study used immunosequencing to profile the T cell repertoires of 670 or so subjects and linked those repertoires to cytomegalovirus serostatus. Donor age, sex, ethnicity and CMV serostatus were compiled together with the repertoire data. Of the 300 to 450 genotyped donors, over 65% fell in the genetic ancestry cluster associated with self-reported Caucasian donors. Every repertoire in the discovery cohort had been generated on one and the same sequencing platform. Across some 400 genotyped donors of the cohort, an average of 235,054 unique TCR beta nucleotide sequences per donor were sequenced, and about a sixth of those sequences were non-productive.

What the research found in general, with its limitations: The classifier was reported to diagnose cytomegalovirus status with high specificity and sensitivity in both the original and validation cohorts. Correlated functional status among segregating V segments might reflect linkage disequilibrium, but an unknown experimental factor could not be ruled out. A later genetic analysis reported fewer N-insertions in productive TCRs among donors in an Asian-associated ancestry cluster than the approximately 670-donor mean. Fewer than 20 rarely observed V segments, including chromosome 9 orphons, were excluded from the earlier analysis of some 590 of the donors because counts were too low. A further reported finding was that TCR beta sequences accurately predicted the HLA-A and HLA-B alleles for most subjects in the first cohort. The authors suggested that the approach could potentially be extended to other disease states and immunological phenotypes. Most TCR sequences were seen in very few donors, while some public TCRs were found in many individuals. A few of the identified cytomegalovirus-associated TCR beta chains were confirmed in vitro to be specific for cytomegalovirus antigens. In a later analysis, TCR association rates were found to vary across HLA loci, with the most associated TCRs seen for DRB1 alleles and the fewest for HLA-C alleles. An association between a missense DCLRE1C variant and V-gene and J-gene trimming of TCR beta chains was found in a later genetic analysis and replicated in an independent cohort. An earlier analysis of approximately 540 of the donors showed that most TCR beta V segments appeared in productive rearrangements either about 87% or about 30% of the time, which broadly matched IMGT annotations. In a later analysis, HLA-associated TCR beta chains were found to be more clonally expanded and to have lower generation probabilities than equally common non-associated chains. A later analysis found that most CMV-associated TCR beta chains appeared HLA-restricted, with HLA associations seemingly driven largely by CMV exposure. In this cohort, only TCR beta chains were sequenced, and detectable features were limited by the absence of alpha or paired-chain data. Because the 87-base-pair reads could not distinguish some IMGT-functional V segments, including TRBV6-2 and TRBV6-3, those segments were excluded. HLA typing was unavailable for some donors at each locus, so association tests used only the typed subset. The only immune exposure information available for the cohort was CMV serostatus. Presence/absence analyses assumed roughly uniform sequencing depth across donors, an assumption that may not hold. A cluster of highly shared sequence variants was judged likely to be a technical artifact of the sequencing pipeline. A total of 150 or so TCR beta chains were listed by the study as associated with cytomegalovirus. Specific HLA alleles were associated with 15,000 to 20,000 TCR beta sequences at a false discovery rate of 0.05 in a later analysis. Strong co-occurrence of HLA alleles, especially DR and DQ, made assigning TCR associations to individual alleles difficult. In a later analysis, several top co-occurrence clusters were reported to appear linked to parvovirus B19, influenza, CMV and Epstein-Barr virus.

The cohort comprised under 700 healthy bone marrow donors. At the time of sampling, every cohort member was nominally healthy, though immune exposures that went unrecorded were likely present. The donor was CMV seronegative and belonged to the group of 352 seronegative cohort members. Every donor gave a peripheral blood sample, and the peripheral blood mononuclear cells from that sample were used for TCR beta sequencing. The Qiagen DNeasy Blood Extraction Kit was used to extract genomic DNA from the blood cell samples. The protocol used for the library was the immunoSEQ multiplex PCR assay. A mixture of 60 forward primers for TCR Vbeta segments and 13 reverse primers for TCR Jbeta segments was used in the multiplex PCR. The CDR3 region of rearranged TCR beta genes was amplified from genomic DNA by a multiplex PCR assay. Amplified TCR beta libraries were sequenced as 87-base-pair reads on the Illumina HiSeq System. In the original analysis: A later analysis counted 75 million to 100 million unique TCR beta chains across the 666 repertoires, and 10 million to 11 million of these chains were shared by at least two donors. To remove PCR and sequencing errors, raw reads were error-corrected and collapsed into unique sequences using a nearest-neighbor algorithm that merged closely related sequences. CDR3 sequences were aligned to IMGT reference sequences to assign V, D and J gene segments. Each retained sequence needed at least a six-nucleotide match to both a V gene segment and a J gene segment. A rearrangement was called productive if the CDR3 had no stop codons and remained in frame with V and J, and every other rearrangement was called non-productive. Following IMGT convention, CDR3 was defined as the stretch from the second conserved V-encoded cysteine up to the conserved J-encoded phenylalanine. The earlier analysis of 500 to 650 of the donors excluded any sequence lacking an unambiguous match to a single V gene segment. An earlier analysis of fewer than 750 of the donors called V segments functional above 56.7% productive rearrangements and segregating when the between-donor standard deviation exceeded 5%. A statistical classification framework was developed to diagnose cytomegalovirus status using the catalog of TCR beta chain sequences. In a later analysis, V and J genes were assigned by comparing TCR nucleotide sequences against IMGT/GENE-DB human TR gene sequences. The TCRdist pipeline was used in a later analysis to assign CDR3 sequences and most-parsimonious VDJ recombination scenarios. In a later analysis, each TCR beta chain was defined by its CDR3 amino acid sequence together with its V-gene family, and reads lacking a unique V-gene family were excluded. A later analysis removed several hundred highly shared, low-generation-probability nucleotide sequences to deal with suspected cross-contamination and a sequencing artifact. A later analysis calculated a clonal expansion index for each public chain from normalized within-repertoire ranks of inferred template counts. Generation probabilities in a later analysis came from a VDJ recombination model fitted to out-of-frame rearrangements, and those results were checked against IGoR. A later analysis scored TCR-TCR, TCR-HLA and TCR-CMV co-occurrence with hypergeometric tests, applying a repertoire-size bias correction to TCR pairs. A later analysis estimated false discovery rates by permuting HLA or CMV assignments 20 times. In a later analysis, co-occurring TCRs were grouped with DBSCAN, and TCRdist sequence similarity was added when clustering was performed within HLA-allele-positive subsets. For co-occurrence clustering, repertoires with fewer than 30,000 or more than 120,000 public chains were excluded, along with roughly five repertoires with anomalous nucleotide sharing. This immuneACCESS table, as held by TCRdb, lists in-frame sequences with V and J called but not all clones. Of the missing ones, under half trace to an unresolved V gene in checked studies; the others have no known cause. V, J and clone size are taken as reported in that table, and D and trimming were inferred from the DNA itself. The sample data list roughly 190,000 clones, and around 80% of these were observed just once. The ten largest clonotypes hold approximately 0.99% of the sample.

This TCR derives from a woman in her thirties or forties in good health and CMV-seronegative. The chain was built from TRBV9 and TRBJ2-1; 9 middle bases align to TRBD1. The material sequenced was PBMCs. In nucleotide form, the sequence is TGTGCCAGCAGCGTCTCCGAGGGACAGGGTGGAGCTGAGCAGTTCTTC. It is translated as CASSVSEGQGGAEQFF.